A single sample is the source of the 10 T cell receptor beta chains below, sequenced in a study of OX40 agonist ivuxolimab in advanced cancers. Only in-frame clones appear in the TCRdb table, and some are missing; sequencing was by immunoSEQ multiplex PCR. Found here are tens of thousands of clones, around 94% of them singletons; the top ten hold about 20%. Material: CD4+ or CD8+ T cells sorted from blood, obtained in a trial of the OX40 agonist ivuxolimab. Receptors originate from an adult with an advanced solid tumor such as melanoma, head and neck, liver or kidney cancer.

This clone has just one count. This chain links TRBV2 with TRBJ2-5, with unresolved D. The CDR3 covers 11 residues. Deletions cut 8 bases from V and 4 bases from J, with 8 bases between. CDR1 is SNHLY, CDR2 FYNNEI, per germline. This CDR3 reads CASELPETQYF. The DNA for the CDR3 is TGTGCCAGCGAACTTCCAGAGACCCAGTACTTC. Together with reference TRBV2 and TRBJ2-5, the CDR3 gives the full variable domain: EPEVTQTPSHQVTQMGQEVILRCVPISNHLYFYWYRQILGQKVEFLVSFYNNEISEKSEIFDDQFSVERPDGSNFTLKIRSTKLEDSAMYFCASELPETQYFGPGTRLLVL.

In its sample, this clone was seen once. The chain joins TRBV5-5 to TRBJ1-1; a possible D gene is TRBD1 (6 bases). This CDR3 spans 15 amino acids. Germline lookup yields CDR1 SGHKS and CDR2 YYEKEE (reference sequence). V was shortened by 0 bases and J by 5 bases, with 14 bases between the two germline ends. CDR3 loop: CASSLDRGLSTEAFF. CDR3 in DNA: TGTGCCAGCAGCTTGGACCGGGGGCTGAGTACTGAAGCTTTCTTT.

The chain couples TRBV28 to TRBJ1-1; D is uncertain. Germline CDR1 is MDHEN and CDR2 is SYDVKM. Trimming took off 5 bases at V and 5 bases at J, with 15 bases between the two ends. The length of the CDR3 is 14 residues. CDR3 sequence reads: CASSQNLAGTEAFF. The DNA of the CDR3 is TGTGCCAGCAGTCAAAACTTGGCGGGTACTGAAGCTTTCTTT.

The V gene is TRBV28, the J gene TRBJ2-5; D is possibly TRBD1 (5 bases). The J call is doubtful: the DNA matches TRBJ2-7 better. Germline CDR1 is MDHEN and CDR2 is SYDVKM. The CDR3 has 14 amino acids. CDR3 amino acids: CASSFRGSSYEQYF. The CDR3 nucleotides are TGTGCCAGCAGTTTTAGGGGTAGCTCCTACGAGCAGTACTTC.

This clone was observed a handful of times. The chain couples TRBV7-6 to TRBJ1-5; D gene uncertain. Germline V gene lookup returns CDR1 SGHVS and CDR2 FNYEAQ. The CDR3 has 13 amino acids. With 1 base removed from V and 6 bases from J, the gap between germline ends came to 7 bases. The CDR3 DNA reads as TGTGCCAGCAGCTTAGGGGAAGGTCAGCCCCAGCATTTT. It encodes CASSLGEGQPQHF.

The rearrangement links TRBV9 to TRBJ2-5; 7 bases match TRBD1. Germline V gives CDR1 SGDLS, CDR2 YYNGEE. There are 14 residues in the CDR3. V lost 4 bases and J lost 4; bases outside the gene matches: 7. CDR3 bases: TGTGCCAGCAGCCCGTTGACAGGGACAGAGACCCAGTACTTC. Its translation: CASSPLTGTETQYF.

The chain joins TRBV7-9 to TRBJ1-5, with D possibly being TRBD1 (6 bases). V was pared by 1 base and J by 4 bases, with 8 bases between. The CDR3 length is 14 residues. CDR1 and CDR2 (germline): SEHNR, FQNEAQ (reference sequence). The CDR3 DNA sequence: TGTGCCAGCAGCTTAGTGGGGGCAAATCAGCCCCAGCATTTT. Amino acid sequence: CASSLVGANQPQHF.

V usage is TRBV28 and J usage is TRBJ1-2; D is perhaps TRBD1 (5 bases). V lost 2 bases, J lost 2 bases, and 12 bases lay in between. This CDR3 contains 15 residues. Per the germline V gene, CDR1 is MDHEN and CDR2 is SYDVKM. The CDR3 DNA sequence: TGTGCCAGCAGTTTACCGCCGCAGGGAAACTATGGCTACACCTTC. As protein: CASSLPPQGNYGYTF.

The chain uses TRBV7-9 and TRBJ1-4; possible D gene TRBD1, 5 bases. V was shortened by 0 bases and J by 5 bases, with 7 bases between the two germline ends. Germline V lookup: CDR1 SEHNR, CDR2 FQNEAQ (reference sequence). This CDR3 region has 14 residues. CDR3: CASSLAGRNEKLFF. CDR3 sequence (DNA): TGTGCCAGCAGCTTAGCGGGACGGAATGAAAAACTGTTTTTT.

J is TRBJ2-1 and V is TRBV15; perhaps TRBD2 as D (5 bases). The CDR3 extends over 16 amino acids. Trimming took off 0 bases at V and 1 base at J, with 10 bases between the two ends. CDR1 LNHNV and CDR2 YYDKDF come from the germline V gene (reference sequence). CDR3 sequence: CATSRDWGVSYNEQFF. CDR3 DNA: TGTGCCACCAGCAGAGATTGGGGAGTATCCTACAATGAGCAGTTCTTC.